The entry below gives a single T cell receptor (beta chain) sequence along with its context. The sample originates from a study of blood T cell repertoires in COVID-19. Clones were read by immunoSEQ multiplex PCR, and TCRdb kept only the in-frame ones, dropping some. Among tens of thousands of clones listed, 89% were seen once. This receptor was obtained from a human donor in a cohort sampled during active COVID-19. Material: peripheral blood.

The DNA for the CDR3 is TGTGCCAGCAGAACAGGGGGCACGACTGAAGCTTTCTTT. It translates to CASRTGGTTEAFF. The chain combines TRBV12-3 or TRBV12-4 with TRBJ1-1, with 9 positions matching TRBD1. The CDR3 contains 13 residues. Trimming cost V 6 bases and J 5 bases; bases outside gene matches: 4.